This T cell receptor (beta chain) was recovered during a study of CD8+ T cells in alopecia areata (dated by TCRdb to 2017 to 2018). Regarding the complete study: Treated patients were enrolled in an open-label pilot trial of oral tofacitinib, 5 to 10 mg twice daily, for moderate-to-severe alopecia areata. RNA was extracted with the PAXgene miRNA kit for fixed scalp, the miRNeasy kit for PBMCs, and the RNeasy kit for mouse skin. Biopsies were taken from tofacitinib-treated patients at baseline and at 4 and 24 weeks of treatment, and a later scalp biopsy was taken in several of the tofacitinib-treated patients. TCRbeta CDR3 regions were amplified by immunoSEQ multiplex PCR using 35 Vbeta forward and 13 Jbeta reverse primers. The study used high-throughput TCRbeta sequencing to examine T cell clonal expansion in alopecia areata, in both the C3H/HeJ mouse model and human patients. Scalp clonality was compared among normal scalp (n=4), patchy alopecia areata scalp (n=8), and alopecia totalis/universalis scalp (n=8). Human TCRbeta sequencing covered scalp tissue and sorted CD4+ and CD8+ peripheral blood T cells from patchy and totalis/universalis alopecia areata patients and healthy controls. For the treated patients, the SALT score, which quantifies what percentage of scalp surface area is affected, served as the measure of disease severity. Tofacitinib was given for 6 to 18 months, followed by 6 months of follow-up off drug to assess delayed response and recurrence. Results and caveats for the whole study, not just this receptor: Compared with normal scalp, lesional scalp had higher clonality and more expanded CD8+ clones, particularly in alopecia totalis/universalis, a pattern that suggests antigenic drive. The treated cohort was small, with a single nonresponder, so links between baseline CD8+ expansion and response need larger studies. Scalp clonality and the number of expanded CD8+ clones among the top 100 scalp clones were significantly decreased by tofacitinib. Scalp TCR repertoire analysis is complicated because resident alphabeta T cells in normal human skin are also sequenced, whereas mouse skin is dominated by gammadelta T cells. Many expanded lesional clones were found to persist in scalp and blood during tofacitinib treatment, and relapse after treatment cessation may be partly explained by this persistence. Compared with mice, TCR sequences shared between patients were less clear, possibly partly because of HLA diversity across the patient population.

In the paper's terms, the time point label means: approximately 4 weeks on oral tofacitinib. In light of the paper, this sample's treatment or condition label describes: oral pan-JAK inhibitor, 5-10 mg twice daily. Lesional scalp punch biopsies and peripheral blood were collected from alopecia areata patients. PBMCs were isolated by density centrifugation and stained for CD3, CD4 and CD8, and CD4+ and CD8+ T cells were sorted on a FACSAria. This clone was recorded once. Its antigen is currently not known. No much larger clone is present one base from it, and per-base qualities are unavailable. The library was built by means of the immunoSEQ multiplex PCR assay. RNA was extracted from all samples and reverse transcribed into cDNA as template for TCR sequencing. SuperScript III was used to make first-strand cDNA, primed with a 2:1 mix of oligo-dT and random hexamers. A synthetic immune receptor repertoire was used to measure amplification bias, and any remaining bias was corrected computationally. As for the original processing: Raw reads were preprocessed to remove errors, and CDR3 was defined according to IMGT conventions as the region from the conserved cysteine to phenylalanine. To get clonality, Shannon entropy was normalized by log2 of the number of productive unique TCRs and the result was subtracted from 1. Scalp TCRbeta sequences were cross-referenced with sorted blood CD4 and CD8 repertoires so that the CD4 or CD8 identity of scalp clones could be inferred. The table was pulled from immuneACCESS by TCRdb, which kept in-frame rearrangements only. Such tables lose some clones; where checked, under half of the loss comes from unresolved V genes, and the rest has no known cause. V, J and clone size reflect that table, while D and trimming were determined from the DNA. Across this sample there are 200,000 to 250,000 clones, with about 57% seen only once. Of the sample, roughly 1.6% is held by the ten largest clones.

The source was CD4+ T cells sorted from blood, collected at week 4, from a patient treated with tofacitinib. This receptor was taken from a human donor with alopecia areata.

The nucleotide sequence is given as TGCAGCGTTGTTGATCGGCGACTGAACACTGAAGCTTTCTTT. It encodes CSVVDRRLNTEAFF. In this chain, TRBV29-1 is recombined with TRBJ1-1; the D segment cannot be called with confidence. Reading the germline V gene gives CDR1 SQVTM and CDR2 ANQGSEA. The CDR3 covers 14 residues, taking in both the cysteine and the phenylalanine. Only the CDR3 DNA is retained, 42 bases long and in frame from the first base. The junction carries 12 bases between V and J, which are trimmed by 4 bases and 0 bases respectively.